The 6 T cell receptor beta chains below were found in one sample sequenced in a study of T cell repertoires in cytomegalovirus infection. No antigen has been assigned to these receptors. TCRdb called the reads again in MiXCR, with one record for every CDR3 protein. The table lists about 130,000 distinct CDR3 sequences, roughly 25% of them singletons, with 30% to 40% in the top ten. The source material was PBMCs, sequenced either directly or after in vitro stimulation (not recorded which). The origin of the receptors is a human donor in good health (CMV status not recorded). Some clones in this sample may be carry-over from other donors' samples.

Many counts were recorded for this clonotype. The rearrangement uses TRBV12-3 or TRBV12-4 and TRBJ1-6; 7 positions agree with TRBD1. Germline trimming cut 6 bases from V and 7 bases from J; bases unmatched to any gene: 9. The CDR3 is 15 amino acids. CDR3 protein: CASSMGQIDNSPLHF. Here the CDR3 DNA reads TGTGCCAGCAGCATGGGACAGATTGACAATTCACCCCTCCACTTT.

The chain employs TRBV2 and TRBJ1-1; no firm D call. Germline CDR1 and CDR2: SNHLY and FYNNEI. Trimming took 4 bases from V and 3 from J, leaving 12 bases between them. The CDR3 totals 14 residues. CDR3 coding DNA: TGTGCCAGCAGTGGGAGGGATGGGGACACTGAAGCTTTCTTT. Its protein is CASSGRDGDTEAFF.

At least ten counts were recorded for this clonotype. CDR3: CASSLVALGYEQYF. The CDR3 bases are TGTGCCAGCAGCTTAGTCGCCTTAGGGTACGAGCAGTACTTC. The gene calls are TRBV7-8 and TRBJ2-7; no reliable D call. CDR1 is SGHVS, CDR2 FQNEAQ, per germline. The CDR3 has 14 residues. V shed 1 base and J shed 4 bases, with 11 bases lying between them.

At least ten counts were recorded for this clonotype. The chain combines TRBV12-5 with TRBJ2-5; D is perhaps TRBD1 (6 bases). The V and J ends lost 5 bases and 1 base respectively, with 11 bases between them. Germline V lookup: CDR1 LGHNT, CDR2 FRNRAP. This CDR3 region has 14 residues. The CDR3 sequence: CASGGGGGQETQYF. In DNA, the CDR3 is TGTGCTAGTGGTGGGGGCGGAGGCCAAGAGACCCAGTACTTC.

V gene TRBV19 combines with J gene TRBJ1-5; 9 positions agree with TRBD1. The CDR3 consists of 15 residues. The V segment lost 5 bases and the J segment 6 bases; nucleotides outside the gene matches: 8. Germline loops: CDR1 LNHDA, CDR2 SQIVND (reference sequence). The CDR3 region has the DNA TGTGCCAGTAGTTCCACAGGGGGCCACCGTCAGCCCCAGCATTTT. Translating gives CASSSTGGHRQPQHF.

A single count supports this clonotype. J is TRBJ2-4 and V is TRBV3-1; tentative D call: TRBD2 (6 bases). Germline loops: CDR1 LGHDT, CDR2 YNNKEL (reference sequence). The germline V and J ends were trimmed by 1 base and 6 bases, with 13 bases remaining between them. The CDR3 is made up of 15 amino acids. The CDR3: CASSQAGSSGNIQYF. The CDR3 DNA reads TGTGCCAGCAGCCAAGCCGGGAGCAGTGGAAACATTCAGTACTTC.